The 15 T cell receptor beta chains below were found in one sample sequenced in a study of memory CD4+ T cells and cytomegalovirus serostatus. TCRdb's table, derived via immunoSEQ multiplex PCR, lists solely in-frame clones and lacks some. The sample lists some 73,000 clones, 78% occurring once. The sort gate was single viable CD3+CD4+CD8-CD45RO+ cells for memory CD4+ T cells. The specimen was memory CD4+ T cells from blood. The receptors derive from an adult in good health and CMV-seropositive.

Judged by abundance, this clone is medium-sized. The gene calls are TRBV11-2 and TRBJ1-1; D remains ambiguous. The CDR3 covers 13 residues. The ends were cut back, 3 bases at V and 0 bases at J, with 5 bases in the middle. Germline-derived CDR1 and CDR2 are SGHAT and FQNNGV. DNA of the CDR3: TGTGCCAGCAGCTTCTCAGTGAACACTGAAGCTTTCTTT. This codes for CASSFSVNTEAFF.

This sequence joins TRBV7-2 and TRBJ2-3; 7 bases align to TRBD2. The CDR3 runs 14 residues. V shed 8 bases, J shed 3 bases, and the junction held 8 bases outside the gene matches. Germline CDR1 SGHTA, CDR2 FQGNSA. The CDR3 loop is CASRSGILTDTQYF. CDR3 in DNA: TGTGCCAGCCGGAGCGGGATATTAACAGATACGCAGTATTTT.

This clone was counted a single time. This rearrangement joins TRBV11-3 to TRBJ1-3, with 9 positions matching TRBD1. The CDR3 consists of 19 residues. V shed 5 bases, J shed 3 bases, and the junction held 17 bases outside the gene matches. Per germline, CDR1 SGHNT and CDR2 YENEEA. The CDR3 coding sequence is TGTGCCAGCAGCCTCGGGACAGGGTTTATTGGCCCTAGTGGAAACACCATATATTTT. It is translated as CASSLGTGFIGPSGNTIYF.

This clone was counted between two and nine times. CDR3 bases: TGCAGCGTTGGGCGGAACACCGGGGAGCTGTTTTTT. Translated, it gives CSVGRNTGELFF. The rearrangement uses TRBV29-1 and TRBJ2-2, with D unclear. V lost 4 bases and J 1 base, leaving 4 bases between the germline ends. CDR3 length equals 12 residues. Germline V CDR1 and CDR2: SQVTM, ANQGSEA.

The V call is TRBV18, the J call TRBJ2-1, with D perhaps matching TRBD1 or TRBD2 (5 bases each). Germline V gene sequence: CDR1 KGHSH, CDR2 LQKENI. The V end lost 6 bases, the J end lost 9 bases, and 9 bases lay between the germline ends. The CDR3 sequence is 11 residues long. The CDR3 protein is CASSRGVEQFF. DNA for the CDR3: TGTGCCAGCTCTAGGGGAGTTGAGCAGTTCTTC.

The rearrangement joins TRBV15 to TRBJ1-1, with unresolved D. CDR3 size: 11 residues. Trimming removed 3 bases at V and 2 bases at J, with 1 base between. Germline V CDR1 and CDR2: LNHNV, YYDKDF (reference sequence). CDR3 amino acids: CATSSNTEAFF. For the CDR3, the DNA is TGTGCCACCAGCAGTAACACTGAAGCTTTCTTT.

The V and J genes are TRBV5-1 and TRBJ1-2, with TRBD1 as a possible D gene (6 bases). The germline gives CDR1 SGHRS, CDR2 YFSETQ. V gave up 5 bases and J gave up 4 bases, with 12 bases separating them. The CDR3 is 13 amino acids. The CDR3 protein is CASSSGVSYGYTF. The DNA for the CDR3 is TGCGCCAGCAGTTCAGGGGTTTCCTATGGCTACACCTTC.

The chain recombines TRBV19 with TRBJ2-5; 10 bases are shared with TRBD2. The CDR3 contains 16 residues. V shed 6 bases, J shed 1 base, and the junction held 8 bases outside the gene matches. CDR1 LNHDA and CDR2 SQIVND come from the germline V gene (reference sequence). CDR3 sequence: CASSNRIAGGQETQYF. The CDR3 coding sequence is TGTGCCAGTAGCAATAGGATAGCGGGGGGCCAAGAGACCCAGTACTTC.

The V and J genes are TRBV11-2 and TRBJ2-3; the D is unclear. CDR1 SGHAT and CDR2 FQNNGV come from the germline V gene. The CDR3 covers 15 residues. With 3 bases removed from V and 6 bases from J, the gap between germline ends came to 16 bases. The CDR3 reads CASSFQVMGSDTQYF. CDR3 nucleotide sequence: TGTGCCAGCAGCTTCCAGGTGATGGGCTCTGATACGCAGTATTTT.

The rearrangement joins TRBV6-1 to TRBJ1-3; no reliable D call. The germline CDR1 and CDR2 sequences are MNHNS and SASEGT. V lost 2 bases to trimming and J lost 2 bases, with 4 bases between them. The CDR3 covers 13 residues. The CDR3 protein is CASSERAGNTIYF. The CDR3 nucleotides are TGTGCCAGCAGTGAACGGGCTGGAAACACCATATATTTT.

J is TRBJ1-3 and V is TRBV7-2; D is ambiguous. The V gene lost 1 base and the J gene lost 0 bases, with 7 bases spanning the gap. Germline loops: CDR1 SGHTA, CDR2 FQGNSA. This CDR3 is built from 15 residues. The CDR3 DNA reads as TGTGCCAGCAGCTTAGTACGTAGCTCTGGAAACACCATATATTTT. As protein: CASSLVRSSGNTIYF.

This chain joins TRBV6-6 and TRBJ1-2; D gene ambiguous. The V end was cut by 7 bases, the J end by 6 bases, with 15 bases between. This CDR3 spans 13 amino acids. Germline loops: CDR1 MNHNY, CDR2 SVGAGI (reference sequence). CDR3 sequence: CASTPQERNGYTF. The CDR3 bases are TGTGCCAGCACCCCCCAGGAACGGAATGGCTACACCTTC.

A note on this clone: An end of the junction does not agree with germline; a read error may underlie this. The sample has other DNA sequences that encode this CDR3 too. The chain couples TRBV5-1 to TRBJ2-3; no reliable D call. The germline V gene has CDR1 SGHRS and CDR2 YFSETQ. This CDR3 has 12 amino acids. CDR3 bases: TGCGCCAGCAGTTTGGGCGCAGATACGCAGTATTTT. Residues: CASSLGADTQYF.

Note on this clone: The sample carries other DNA sequences with the same CDR3. This sequence joins TRBV7-9 and TRBJ2-3, with 8 bases aligning to TRBD1. The junction had 5 bases not matched to a gene; V was cut back by 5 bases and J by 4 bases. The CDR3 is 14 residues long. Germline V gene lookup returns CDR1 SEHNR and CDR2 FQNEAQ (reference sequence). CDR3 residues: CASSPTGAADTQYF. The CDR3 coding sequence is TGTGCCAGCAGCCCGACAGGGGCCGCAGATACGCAGTATTTT.

The rearrangement links TRBV19 to TRBJ1-4, with 10 bases that match TRBD1. The CDR3 consists of 17 residues. The V and J ends lost 3 bases and 7 bases, in that order; junction bases with no gene match: 11. The germline V gene encodes CDR1 LNHDA and CDR2 SQIVND (reference sequence). Here the CDR3 reads CASSMNGRGQGSEKLFF. In nucleotides, the CDR3 is TGTGCCAGTAGTATGAATGGGCGGGGACAGGGGAGTGAAAAACTGTTTTTT.